This is a list of T cell receptor beta chains from one sample in a study of blood T cell repertoires in COVID-19. Here immunoSEQ multiplex PCR was the method, and the copy in TCRdb shows in-frame clones only, minus some. The sample records 150,000 to 200,000 clones, roughly 84% being singletons. Material for sequencing was PBMCs or T cells enriched from blood (not recorded which). The receptors were gathered from a woman in her 30s who had been exposed to COVID-19. The CDR3 runs from the conserved cysteine through the conserved F or W. D genes are given only for firm matches. Clone size appears in some rows only: once, few, many, or a class for an expanded clone.

d_call	v_call	j_call	clone_size	cdr3_aa	cdr3_nt
.	TRBV12-3/TRBV12-4	TRBJ2-2	few	CASSLNSPGELFF	TGTGCCAGCAGTTTAAACTCCCCCGGGGAGCTGTTTTTT
.	TRBV9	TRBJ2-3	.	CASSVIPTTDTQYF	TGTGCCAGCAGCGTAATACCCACTACAGATACGCAGTATTTT
.	TRBV5-1	TRBJ1-4	.	CASSFSALTNEKLFF	TGCGCCAGCAGCTTCTCCGCGTTAACTAATGAAAAACTGTTTTTT
TRBD2	TRBV6-5	TRBJ2-7	.	CASSRTSGGLYEQYF	TGTGCCAGCAGCAGGACTAGCGGGGGACTCTACGAGCAGTACTTC
.	TRBV5-1	TRBJ2-3	.	CASSFGPGNTDTQYF	TGCGCCAGCAGCTTTGGTCCGGGGAACACAGATACGCAGTATTTT
TRBD1	TRBV5-5	TRBJ1-1	.	CASSERTGGLNTEAFF	TGTGCCAGCAGCGAGAGGACAGGGGGTTTGAACACTGAAGCTTTCTTT
.	TRBV7-9	TRBJ1-2	once	CASSLGWTPGGYTF	TGTGCCAGCAGCTTAGGGTGGACACCCGGGGGCTACACCTTC
TRBD1	TRBV30	TRBJ1-1	.	CAWSDRGTEAFF	TGTGCCTGGAGTGACAGGGGTACTGAAGCTTTCTTT
.	TRBV6-2/TRBV6-3	TRBJ2-5	.	CASSYSVQETQYF	TGTGCCAGCAGTTATTCGGTCCAAGAGACCCAGTACTTC
.	TRBV4-1	TRBJ1-3	.	CASTIREGSAGNTIYF	TGCGCCAGCACCATCAGGGAGGGTTCGGCTGGAAACACCATATATTTT
.	TRBV19	TRBJ1-5	.	CASSNLDSWDQPQHF	TGTGCCAGTAGTAACCTGGACAGCTGGGATCAGCCCCAGCATTTT
.	TRBV23-1	TRBJ2-1	.	CASSQRDKGWNEQFF	TGCGCCAGCAGTCAACGGGACAAGGGATGGAATGAGCAGTTCTTC
.	TRBV19	TRBJ1-1	.	CASSIDGSAAEAFF	TGTGCCAGTAGTATAGATGGATCTGCGGCTGAAGCTTTCTTT
.	TRBV27	TRBJ1-6	.	CASRNLQGSYNSPLHF	TGTGCCAGCAGAAACTTACAGGGATCCTATAATTCACCCCTCCACTTT
.	TRBV5-4	TRBJ2-7	few	CASSFKESPYEQYF	TGTGCCAGCAGCTTCAAGGAGTCCCCCTACGAGCAGTACTTC
TRBD1	TRBV19	TRBJ1-4	.	CASSIGQAPTNEKLFF	TGTGCCAGTAGTATCGGACAGGCCCCAACTAATGAAAAACTGTTTTTT
.	TRBV10-2	TRBJ1-1	.	CASRTNRENTEAFF	TGCGCCAGCAGGACAAACCGGGAGAACACTGAAGCTTTCTTT
TRBD2	TRBV6-5	TRBJ2-1	.	CASSSLPGGNHNEQFF	TGTGCCAGCAGTTCCCTCCCCGGGGGGAATCACAATGAGCAGTTCTTC
TRBD1	TRBV4-1	TRBJ1-2	once	CASSQDISVGTGVGYGYTF	TGCGCCAGCAGCCAAGATATTTCAGTGGGGACAGGGGTTGGGTATGGCTACACCTTC
.	TRBV2	TRBJ1-2	.	CASSEALARSLSGYTF	TGTGCCAGCAGTGAAGCGCTGGCACGGAGTCTTTCTGGCTACACCTTC
.	TRBV20-1	TRBJ1-2	.	CSALEAGYTF	TGCAGTGCTCTCGAGGCAGGCTACACCTTC
TRBD2	TRBV10-3	TRBJ2-2	.	CAIGQLLAAGELFF	TGTGCCATCGGGCAGTTACTAGCGGCCGGGGAGCTGTTTTTT
.	TRBV7-2	TRBJ2-3	.	CASIWGPTSTDTQYF	TGTGCCAGCATCTGGGGCCCTACTAGCACAGATACGCAGTATTTT
.	TRBV9	TRBJ1-1	once	CASSPQTGNTEAFF	TGTGCCAGCAGCCCGCAGACAGGTAACACTGAAGCTTTCTTT
.	TRBV5-1	TRBJ1-2	.	CASSLNNRADYGYTF	TGCGCCAGCAGCCTAAACAACAGGGCCGACTATGGCTACACCTTC
TRBD1	TRBV9	TRBJ1-2	.	CASSVGQGAGGYTF	TGTGCCAGCAGCGTAGGACAGGGGGCGGGCGGCTACACCTTC
TRBD1	TRBV7-2	TRBJ2-2	.	CASSGMSGTGGTGELFF	TGTGCCAGCAGTGGGATGTCGGGGACAGGGGGCACCGGGGAGCTGTTTTTT
.	TRBV5-5	TRBJ1-5	.	CASSLGASTGWSQPQHF	TGTGCCAGCAGCTTGGGTGCCAGTACAGGGTGGAGTCAGCCCCAGCATTTT
TRBD2	TRBV3-1/TRBV3-2	TRBJ2-3	.	CASSQGLAGGPRGYF	TGTGCCAGCAGCCAAGGGCTAGCGGGGGGGCCGCGAGGGTATTTT
.	TRBV19	TRBJ1-3	.	CASSIAVGNTIYF	TGTGCCAGTAGTATAGCGGTTGGAAACACCATATATTTT
.	TRBV7-2	TRBJ2-7	.	CASSLAGPGREQYF	TGTGCCAGCAGCTTAGCGGGTCCGGGTAGGGAGCAGTACTTC
TRBD2	TRBV9	TRBJ2-1	.	CASSVAGTSGGNEQFF	TGTGCCAGCAGCGTAGCCGGGACTAGCGGGGGCAATGAGCAGTTCTTC
.	TRBV9	TRBJ2-2	.	CASSVIRGAHTGELFF	TGTGCCAGCAGCGTCATCCGGGGTGCGCACACCGGGGAGCTGTTTTTT
.	TRBV21-1	TRBJ2-7	.	CASSKVGPDNISYEQYF	TGTGCCAGCAGCAAGGTGGGTCCCGACAACATCTCCTACGAGCAGTACTTC
.	TRBV2	TRBJ2-1	once	CAIRRDEYSEQFF	TGTGCCATACGGCGGGATGAATACAGTGAGCAGTTCTTC
.	TRBV27	TRBJ2-7	.	CASSLFGSGYEQYF	TGTGCCAGCAGTTTATTCGGCAGCGGCTACGAGCAGTACTTC
.	TRBV5-1	TRBJ1-1	.	CASSQDSPEAFF	TGCGCCAGCAGCCAGGACAGCCCTGAAGCTTTCTTT
TRBD1	TRBV28	TRBJ1-2	.	CASGGGGPYGYTF	TGTGCCAGCGGAGGAGGGGGCCCCTATGGCTACACCTTC
TRBD1	TRBV4-1	TRBJ1-2	.	CASSLGQGAYGYTF	TGCGCCAGCAGCCTAGGACAGGGAGCCTATGGCTACACCTTC
.	TRBV3-1/TRBV3-2	TRBJ1-1	.	CASSPRGGLTEAFF	TGTGCCAGCAGCCCGCGAGGGGGTCTTACTGAAGCTTTCTTT
.	TRBV19	TRBJ1-5	.	CASLGGVDQPQHF	TGTGCCAGCCTAGGGGGGGTCGATCAGCCCCAGCATTTT
.	TRBV5-4	TRBJ1-1	.	CASSLGNFAEAFF	TGTGCCAGCAGCTTGGGCAATTTTGCGGAAGCTTTCTTT
TRBD2	TRBV19	TRBJ2-7	.	CASSIRASGGALEQYF	TGTGCCAGTAGTATCAGGGCTAGCGGGGGGGCCCTCGAGCAGTACTTC
.	TRBV10-3	TRBJ1-1	.	CAVKIEQQNTEAFF	TGTGCCGTCAAAATCGAACAACAAAACACTGAAGCTTTCTTT
.	TRBV7-8	TRBJ1-5	once	CASSTGQPQHF	TGTGCCAGCAGCACAGGGCAGCCCCAGCATTTT
TRBD1	TRBV6-1	TRBJ1-2	.	CASSGTGTGGYTF	TGTGCCAGCAGTGGGACAGGGACGGGAGGCTACACCTTC